The 9 T cell receptor beta chains reported below all come from one sample, sequenced in a study of blood T cell repertoires in COVID-19. Generated by immunoSEQ multiplex PCR, the TCRdb table keeps only in-frame clones and is missing some. The table records 150,000 to 200,000 clones, roughly nine tenths of them present only once. The sequenced material came from peripheral blood. The receptors come from a man in his 70s with active or convalescent COVID-19.

Only one count was recorded for this clone. Here the CDR3 reads CASSQGSGDTDTQYF. The CDR3 DNA follows: TGCGCCAGCAGCCAAGGTTCGGGGGACACAGATACGCAGTATTTT. This sequence joins TRBV4-3 and TRBJ2-3, with a tentative D call TRBD2 (6 bases). Germline loops: CDR1 LGHNA, CDR2 YSLEER. The ends were cut back, 1 base at V and 2 bases at J, with 10 bases in the middle. The CDR3 consists of 15 residues.

The gene calls are TRBV6-5 and TRBJ1-2; D gene unclear. V lost 6 bases and J lost 7, with 18 bases in between. CDR1 and CDR2 (germline): MNHEY, SVGAGI. This CDR3 contains 14 residues. The CDR3 sequence: CASRRSSSAGGYTF. The CDR3 bases are TGTGCCAGCAGACGCTCCTCCAGTGCGGGTGGCTACACCTTC.

This clone occurred once. The chain links TRBV6-1 to TRBJ1-2; TRBD1 matches at 7 bases. The germline V gene encodes CDR1 MNHNS and CDR2 SASEGT. V shed 2 bases, J shed 3 bases, and the junction held 6 bases outside the gene matches. The CDR3 runs 15 residues. CDR3 protein: CASSEPTGRYYGYTF. As DNA, the CDR3 is TGTGCCAGCAGTGAACCGACAGGGAGGTACTATGGCTACACCTTC.

This rearrangement joins TRBV28 to TRBJ2-7, with D unclear. With 2 bases removed from V and 2 bases from J, the gap between germline ends came to 16 bases. This CDR3 region has 16 residues. Germline CDR1 and CDR2: MDHEN and SYDVKM. CDR3 residues: CASSLQAALNPYEQYF. CDR3 nucleotide sequence: TGTGCCAGCAGTTTACAGGCAGCCCTGAACCCCTACGAGCAGTACTTC. The full variable domain, completed using reference TRBV28 and TRBJ2-7, is DVKVTQSSRYLVKRTGEKVFLECVQDMDHENMFWYRQDPGLGLRLIYFSYDVKMKEKGDIPEGYSVSREKKERFSLILESASTNQTSMYLCASSLQAALNPYEQYFGPGTRLTVT.

This chain joins TRBV18 and TRBJ1-1; no clear D gene. The CDR3 is 13 residues long. Germline V gives CDR1 KGHSH, CDR2 LQKENI. Trimming left V 3 bases short and J 1 base short, with 6 bases between. CDR3 coding DNA: TGTGCCAGCTCACCGGCAGGGAACACTGAAGCTTTCTTT. Protein: CASSPAGNTEAFF.

The chain is built from TRBV18 and TRBJ1-5, with D perhaps matching TRBD1 (5 bases). Trimming stripped 3 bases from V and 6 bases from J, with 12 bases between. CDR1 and CDR2 (germline): KGHSH, LQKENI. The length of the CDR3 is 14 residues. The CDR3: CASSPRQGGQPQHF. The CDR3 DNA sequence: TGTGCCAGCTCACCGCGGCAGGGCGGTCAGCCCCAGCATTTT.

This chain joins TRBV6-1 and TRBJ1-5, with D possibly matching TRBD1 (5 bases). The CDR3 is 14 amino acids. Trimming shortened V by 2 bases and J by 7 bases, and 12 bases separated the two germline ends. Germline-derived CDR1 and CDR2 are MNHNS and SASEGT. In DNA, the CDR3 is TGTGCCAGCAGTGAAAGGGGAGGTTTGCAGCCCCAGCATTTT. It is translated as CASSERGGLQPQHF.

The chain recombines TRBV3-1 (or the pseudogene TRBV3-2) with TRBJ2-1, with 10 bases identical to TRBD1. The ends lost 6 bases at V and 4 bases at J; junction bases unmatched: 3. The CDR3 totals 14 residues. Germline assignment: CDR1 LGHDT and CDR2 YNNKEL (reference sequence). This chain's CDR3 is CASSRQGAYNEQFF. In DNA, the CDR3 is TGTGCCAGCAGTCGACAGGGGGCATACAATGAGCAGTTCTTC.

The genes are TRBV7-9 and TRBJ2-7; D unclear. V dropped 4 bases and J dropped 3 bases, with 10 bases sitting between them. The CDR3 sequence is 13 residues long. Germline lookup yields CDR1 SEHNR and CDR2 FQNEAQ (reference sequence). The CDR3: CASSSTASYEQYF. CDR3 DNA: TGTGCCAGCAGCTCCACCGCGAGCTACGAGCAGTACTTC.